This entry lists 14 T cell receptor beta chains sequenced from one sample in a study of cytomegalovirus exposure and HLA in healthy donors. With 60 Vbeta and 13 Jbeta primers, the PCR was carried out. Measured with immunoSEQ multiplex PCR; TCRdb has only the in-frame clones, and not every one. The sample's table shows approximately 110,000 clones. The sample consisted of PBMCs. Every receptor here comes from a man aged 45-65 years in good health and CMV-seronegative.

The chain carries TRBV11-2 and TRBJ1-3, with unresolved D. Between the trimmed V and J ends, which lost 4 bases and 0 bases, there was a span of 7 bases. From germline, CDR1 is SGHAT and CDR2 FQNNGV. The CDR3 loop spans 14 amino acids. CDR3 residues: CASSYRGSGNTIYF. CDR3 DNA: TGTGCCAGCAGCTACCGGGGCTCTGGAAACACCATATATTTT.

This sequence joins TRBV5-1 and TRBJ2-2; D is unclear. This CDR3 has 14 residues. Trimming pared 2 bases from V and 0 bases from J, leaving 5 bases between. CDR1 and CDR2 (germline): SGHRS, YFSETQ. In DNA, the CDR3 is TGCGCCAGCAGCTTTACAGCGAACACCGGGGAGCTGTTTTTT. It specifies CASSFTANTGELFF.

The V call is TRBV5-6, the J call TRBJ2-1; 8 bases agree with TRBD2. Germline V gene sequence: CDR1 SGHDT, CDR2 YYEEEE. The CDR3 contains 15 residues. Unmatched junction bases numbered 3, after V lost 1 base and J lost 3 bases. CDR3 DNA: TGTGCCAGCAGCTTGCGGGGGGGAGGCTACAATGAGCAGTTCTTC. Translation: CASSLRGGGYNEQFF.

This chain uses TRBV6-5 with TRBJ2-3; D may be TRBD2 (5 bases). Trimming took 2 bases from V and 6 from J, leaving 15 bases between them. The germline CDR1 and CDR2 sequences are MNHEY and SVGAGI. The CDR3 consists of 15 residues. CDR3 sequence reads: CASSYDLTTGDTQYF. CDR3 DNA sequence: TGTGCCAGCAGTTACGACCTGACTACCGGGGATACGCAGTATTTT.

The chain links TRBV6-1 to TRBJ2-2; TRBD1 aligns across 10 bases. CDR1 and CDR2 (germline): MNHNS, SASEGT. The CDR3 is 15 amino acids. Losses at the gene ends were 3 bases for V and 5 bases for J; bases not matched to a gene: 3. The CDR3 coding sequence is TGTGCCAGCAGTGAGCCGGGACAGGGGACCGGGGAGCTGTTTTTT. Residues: CASSEPGQGTGELFF.

The CDR3 sequence: CASSRRGGNEQFF. CDR3 in DNA: TGTGCCAGCAGTAGGCGGGGGGGCAATGAGCAGTTCTTC. The chain couples TRBV27 to TRBJ2-1, with TRBD2 identical over 9 bases. CDR1 and CDR2 (germline): MNHEY, SMNVEV (reference sequence). V lost 5 bases and J lost 6; bases outside the gene matches: 2. The CDR3 sequence is 13 residues long.

This rearrangement joins TRBV7-2 to TRBJ2-1, with 10 bases aligning to TRBD2. Germline CDR1 and CDR2: SGHTA and FQGNSA. The CDR3 totals 17 residues. V shed 1 base, J shed 2 bases, and the junction held 5 bases outside the gene matches. The chain's CDR3 is CASSLVSGGVTYNEQFF. The CDR3 DNA is TGTGCCAGCAGCTTAGTGAGCGGGGGGGTAACCTACAATGAGCAGTTCTTC.

The rearrangement uses TRBV7-8 and TRBJ2-7; 7 bases align to TRBD1. The CDR3 length is 14 residues. The V gene's germline CDR1 is SGHVS and CDR2 FQNEAQ. Trimming removed 4 bases from V and 4 bases from J; junction bases left unmatched: 7. CDR3 in amino acids: CASSSQGSPYEQYF. CDR3 DNA sequence: TGTGCCAGCAGCTCACAGGGGAGTCCGTACGAGCAGTACTTC. Looking up the rest from reference TRBV7-8 and TRBJ2-7 gives the full variable domain: GAGVSQSPRYKVAKRGQDVALRCDPISGHVSLFWYQQALGQGPEFLTYFQNEAQLDKSGLPSDRFFAERPEGSVSTLKIQRTQQEDSAVYLCASSSQGSPYEQYFGPGTRLTVT.

This rearrangement joins TRBV5-6 to TRBJ1-2; 7 nucleotides align to TRBD1. The CDR3 is 15 residues long. Trimming cost V 3 bases and J 4 bases; bases outside gene matches: 9. CDR1 and CDR2 from the germline V gene are SGHDT and YYEEEE. The CDR3, as DNA: TGTGCCAGCAGCTCTAACCTTGGGACAGCCTATGGCTACACCTTC. This encodes CASSSNLGTAYGYTF.

CDR3 loop: CASSLRRGVTDTQYF. The CDR3 nucleotides read TGCGCCAGCAGCTTGAGGAGGGGAGTCACAGATACGCAGTATTTT. The V call is TRBV5-1, the J call TRBJ2-3, with a weak D call TRBD2 (6 bases). The V end was cut by 1 base, the J end by 2 bases, with 11 bases between. Germline V gene lookup returns CDR1 SGHRS and CDR2 YFSETQ. The CDR3 has 15 amino acids.

The CDR3 protein is CASSLGAGGRTGELFF. The CDR3 DNA follows: TGTGCCAGCAGTCTAGGGGCGGGGGGTCGCACCGGGGAGCTGTTTTTT. The V gene is TRBV11-2, the J gene TRBJ2-2; 8 bases map to TRBD2. Per the germline V gene, CDR1 is SGHAT and CDR2 is FQNNGV. V lost 6 bases and J lost 4; bases outside the gene matches: 10. The CDR3 has 16 amino acids.

V gene TRBV19 combines with J gene TRBJ1-2, with 9 bases that match TRBD1. The CDR3 runs to 14 residues. CDR1 LNHDA and CDR2 SQIVND come from the germline V gene (reference sequence). V dropped 4 bases and J dropped 10; count of bases not matched to a gene: 10. DNA of the CDR3: TGTGCCAGTAGTAGGACAGGGGCCGCTATATTCTACACCTTC. Protein product: CASSRTGAAIFYTF. Full variable domain (missing parts from reference TRBV19 and TRBJ1-2): DGGITQSPKYLFRKEGQNVTLSCEQNLNHDAMYWYRQDPGQGLRLIYYSQIVNDFQKGDIAEGYSVSREKKESFPLTVTSAQKNPTAFYLCASSRTGAAIFYTFGSGTRLTVV.

J is TRBJ2-1 and V is TRBV7-9; 9 nucleotides agree with TRBD2. The CDR3 length is 17 residues. The ends lost 1 base at V and 1 base at J; junction bases unmatched: 5. CDR1 and CDR2 from the germline V gene are SEHNR and FQNEAQ (reference sequence). The CDR3 nucleotides are TGTGCCAGCAGCTTAGTTACTAGCGGGCGTTCCTACAATGAGCAGTTCTTC. This translates into CASSLVTSGRSYNEQFF.

In DNA form, the CDR3 reads TGTGCCAGCAGAGATCTTAGCGGGTACAATGAGCAGTTCTTC. This encodes CASRDLSGYNEQFF. V is TRBV6-5 and J is TRBJ2-1; 7 nucleotides match TRBD2. Germline CDR1 MNHEY, CDR2 SVGAGI. The length of the CDR3 is 14 residues. J lost 4 bases, V lost 6 bases, and 6 bases had no gene match.